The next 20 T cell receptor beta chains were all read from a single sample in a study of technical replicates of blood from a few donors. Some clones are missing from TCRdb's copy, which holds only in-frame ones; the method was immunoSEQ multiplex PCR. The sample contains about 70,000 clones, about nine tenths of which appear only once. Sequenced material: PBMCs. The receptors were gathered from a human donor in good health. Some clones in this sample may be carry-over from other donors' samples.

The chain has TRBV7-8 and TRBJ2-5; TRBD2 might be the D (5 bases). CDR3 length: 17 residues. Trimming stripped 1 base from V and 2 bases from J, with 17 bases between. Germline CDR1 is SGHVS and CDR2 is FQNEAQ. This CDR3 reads CASSLGRTFLPQETQYF. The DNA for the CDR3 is TGTGCCAGCAGCTTAGGAAGGACTTTTCTACCTCAAGAGACCCAGTACTTC.

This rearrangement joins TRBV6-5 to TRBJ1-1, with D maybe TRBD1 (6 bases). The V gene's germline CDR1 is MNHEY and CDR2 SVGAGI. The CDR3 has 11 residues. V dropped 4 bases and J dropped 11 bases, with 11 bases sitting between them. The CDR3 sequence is CASSSGVRAFF. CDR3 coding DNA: TGTGCCAGCAGTTCAGGGGTAAGGGCTTTCTTT.

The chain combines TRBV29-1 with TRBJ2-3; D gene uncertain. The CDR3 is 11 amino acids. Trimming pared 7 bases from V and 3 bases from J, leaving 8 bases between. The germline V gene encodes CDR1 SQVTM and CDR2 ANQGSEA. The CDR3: CSGQQTDTQYF. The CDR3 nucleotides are TGCAGCGGACAACAGACAGATACGCAGTATTTT.

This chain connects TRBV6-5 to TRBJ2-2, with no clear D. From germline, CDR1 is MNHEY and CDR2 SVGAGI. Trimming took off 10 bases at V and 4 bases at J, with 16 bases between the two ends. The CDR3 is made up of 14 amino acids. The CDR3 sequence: CATTRGERTGELFF. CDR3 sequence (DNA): TGTGCCACCACCCGCGGAGAGCGCACCGGGGAGCTGTTTTTT.

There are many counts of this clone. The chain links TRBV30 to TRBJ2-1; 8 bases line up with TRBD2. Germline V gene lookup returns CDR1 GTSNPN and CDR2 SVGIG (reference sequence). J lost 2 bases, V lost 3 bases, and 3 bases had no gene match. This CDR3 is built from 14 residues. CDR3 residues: CAWRSGGAYNEQFF. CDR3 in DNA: TGTGCCTGGAGATCCGGGGGGGCCTACAATGAGCAGTTCTTC.

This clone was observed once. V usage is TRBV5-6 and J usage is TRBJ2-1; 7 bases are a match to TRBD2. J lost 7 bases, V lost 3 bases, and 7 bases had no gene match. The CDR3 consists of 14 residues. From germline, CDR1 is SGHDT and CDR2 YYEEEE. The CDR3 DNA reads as TGTGCCAGCAGCTCGCGGCAGGGAGGGAATGAGCAGTTCTTC. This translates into CASSSRQGGNEQFF.

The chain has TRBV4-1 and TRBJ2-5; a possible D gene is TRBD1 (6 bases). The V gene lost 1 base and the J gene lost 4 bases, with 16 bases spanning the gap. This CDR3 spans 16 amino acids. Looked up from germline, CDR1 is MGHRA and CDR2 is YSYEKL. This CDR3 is CASSQVRARGGETQYF. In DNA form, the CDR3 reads TGCGCCAGCAGCCAAGTCCGGGCCAGAGGGGGAGAGACCCAGTACTTC.

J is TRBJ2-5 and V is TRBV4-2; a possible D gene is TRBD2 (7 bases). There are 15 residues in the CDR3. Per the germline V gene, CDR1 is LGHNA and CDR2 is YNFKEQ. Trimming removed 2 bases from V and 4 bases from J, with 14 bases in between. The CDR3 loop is CASSQTRGALETQYF. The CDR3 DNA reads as TGTGCCAGCAGCCAAACTCGGGGGGCCTTAGAGACCCAGTACTTC.

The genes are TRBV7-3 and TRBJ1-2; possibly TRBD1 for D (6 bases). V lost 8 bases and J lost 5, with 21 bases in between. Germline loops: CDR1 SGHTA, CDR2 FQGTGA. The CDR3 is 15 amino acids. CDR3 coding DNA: TGTGCCAGCGCTCCCCGGGGGGGCTTATTGTATGGCTACACCTTC. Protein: CASAPRGGLLYGYTF.

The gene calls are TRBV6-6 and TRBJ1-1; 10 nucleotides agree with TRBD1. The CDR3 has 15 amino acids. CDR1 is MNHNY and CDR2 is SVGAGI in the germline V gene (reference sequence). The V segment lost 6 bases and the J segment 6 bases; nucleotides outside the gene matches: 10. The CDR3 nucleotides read TGTGCCAGCAGCAACCTCGGACAGGGGGGCGCTGAAGCTTTCTTT. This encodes CASSNLGQGGAEAFF.

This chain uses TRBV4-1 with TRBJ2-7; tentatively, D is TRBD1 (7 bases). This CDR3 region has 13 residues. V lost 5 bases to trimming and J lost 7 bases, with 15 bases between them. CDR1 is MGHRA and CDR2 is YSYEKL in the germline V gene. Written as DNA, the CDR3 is TGCGCCAGCAGCTACGACAGGGCGGGGGAGCAGTACTTC. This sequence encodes CASSYDRAGEQYF.

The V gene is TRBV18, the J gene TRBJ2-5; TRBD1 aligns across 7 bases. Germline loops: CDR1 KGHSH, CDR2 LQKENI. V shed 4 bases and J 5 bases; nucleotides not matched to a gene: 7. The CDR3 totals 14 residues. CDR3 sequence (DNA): TGTGCCAGCTCACGCGTACAACAGGGGGAGACCCAGTACTTC. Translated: CASSRVQQGETQYF.

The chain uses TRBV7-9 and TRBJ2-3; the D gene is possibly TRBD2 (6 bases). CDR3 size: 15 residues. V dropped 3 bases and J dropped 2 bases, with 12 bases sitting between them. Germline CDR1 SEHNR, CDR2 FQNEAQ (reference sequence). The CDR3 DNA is TGTGCCAGCAGCTTTGCCGGGGGTAACACAGATACGCAGTATTTT. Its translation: CASSFAGGNTDTQYF.

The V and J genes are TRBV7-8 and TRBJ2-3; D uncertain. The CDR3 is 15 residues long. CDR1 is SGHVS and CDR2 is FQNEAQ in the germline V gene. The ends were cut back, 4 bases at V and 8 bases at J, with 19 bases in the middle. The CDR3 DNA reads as TGTGCCAGCAGCTCCTTAGATTCATCCAGCGTTACGCAGTATTTT. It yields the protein CASSSLDSSSVTQYF.

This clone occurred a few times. CDR3 sequence reads: CASSSSYEQYF. The CDR3 region has the DNA TGCGCCAGCAGCTCTAGCTACGAGCAGTACTTC. This rearrangement joins TRBV5-1 to TRBJ2-7; D gene unclear. The CDR3 length is 11 residues. Germline loops: CDR1 SGHRS, CDR2 YFSETQ. Trimming cost V 3 bases and J 3 bases, with 4 bases left between them.

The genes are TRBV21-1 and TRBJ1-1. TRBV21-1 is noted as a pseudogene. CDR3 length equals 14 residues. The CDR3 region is CASSKAPGNTEAFF. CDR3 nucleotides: TGTGCCAGCAGCAAAGCCCCGGGGAACACTGAAGCTTTCTTT.

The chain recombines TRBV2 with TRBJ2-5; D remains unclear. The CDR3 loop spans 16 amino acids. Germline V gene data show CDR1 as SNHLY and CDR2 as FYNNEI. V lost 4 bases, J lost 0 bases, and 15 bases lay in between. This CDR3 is CASSANDGRNQETQYF. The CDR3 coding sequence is TGTGCCAGCAGTGCCAATGATGGCAGAAACCAAGAGACCCAGTACTTC.

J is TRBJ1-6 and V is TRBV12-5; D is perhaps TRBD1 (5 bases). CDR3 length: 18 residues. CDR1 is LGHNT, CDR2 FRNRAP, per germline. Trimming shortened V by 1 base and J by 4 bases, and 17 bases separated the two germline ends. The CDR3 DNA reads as TGTGCTAGTGGTTTGGCCCTCGGGCAGGGTAGATATAATTCACCCCTCCACTTT. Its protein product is CASGLALGQGRYNSPLHF. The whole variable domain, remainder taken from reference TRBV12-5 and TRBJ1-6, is DARVTQTPRHKVTEMGQEVTMRCQPILGHNTVFWYRQTMMQGLELLAYFRNRAPLDDSGMPKDRFSAEMPDATLATLKIQPSEPRDSAVYFCASGLALGQGRYNSPLHFGNGTRLTVT.

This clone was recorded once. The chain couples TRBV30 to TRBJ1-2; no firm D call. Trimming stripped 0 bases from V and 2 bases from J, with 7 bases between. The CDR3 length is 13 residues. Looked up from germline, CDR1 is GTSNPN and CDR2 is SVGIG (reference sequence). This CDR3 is CAWSVRENYGYTF. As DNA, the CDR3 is TGTGCCTGGAGTGTAAGGGAGAACTATGGCTACACCTTC.

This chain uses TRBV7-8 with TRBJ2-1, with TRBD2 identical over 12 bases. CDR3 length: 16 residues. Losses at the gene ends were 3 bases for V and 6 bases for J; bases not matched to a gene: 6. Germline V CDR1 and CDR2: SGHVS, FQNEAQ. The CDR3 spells CASSFITGLAGNEQFF. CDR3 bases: TGTGCCAGCAGCTTTATCACGGGACTAGCGGGCAATGAGCAGTTCTTC.